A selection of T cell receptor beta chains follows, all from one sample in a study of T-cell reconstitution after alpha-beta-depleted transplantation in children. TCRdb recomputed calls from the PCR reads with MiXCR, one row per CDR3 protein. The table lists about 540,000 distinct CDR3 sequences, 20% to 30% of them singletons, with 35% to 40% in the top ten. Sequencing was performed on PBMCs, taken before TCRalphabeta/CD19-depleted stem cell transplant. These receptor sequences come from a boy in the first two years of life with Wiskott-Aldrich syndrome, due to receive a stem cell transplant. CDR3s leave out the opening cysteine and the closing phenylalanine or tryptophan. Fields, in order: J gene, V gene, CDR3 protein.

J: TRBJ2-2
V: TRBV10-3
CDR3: AISEALAGGPGELF

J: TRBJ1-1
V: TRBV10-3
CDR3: AISETYENTEAF

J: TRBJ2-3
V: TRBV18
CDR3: ASSRTSGPTDTQY

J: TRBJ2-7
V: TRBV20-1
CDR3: SAGKLIAGDEQY

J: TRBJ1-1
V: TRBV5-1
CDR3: ASRGGANTEAF

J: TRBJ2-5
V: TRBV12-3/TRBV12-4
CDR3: ASGLEGLAGNGNQETQY

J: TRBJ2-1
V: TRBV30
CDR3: AWSVNQQF

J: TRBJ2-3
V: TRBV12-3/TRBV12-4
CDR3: ASSLAGKAGSLQY

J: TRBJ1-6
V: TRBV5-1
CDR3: ASSLVQSEDSPLH

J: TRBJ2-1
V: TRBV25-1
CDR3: ASRGVGAKNEQF

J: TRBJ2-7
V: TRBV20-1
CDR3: SASTPSGKYEQY

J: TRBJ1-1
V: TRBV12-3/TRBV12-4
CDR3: ASSPDGVNTEAF

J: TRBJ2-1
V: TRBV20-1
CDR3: SASYQFTYNEQF

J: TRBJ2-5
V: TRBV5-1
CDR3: ASSLVGVGETQY

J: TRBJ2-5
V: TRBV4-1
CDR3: ASSQEGPGGKKTQY

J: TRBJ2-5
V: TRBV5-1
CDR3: ASSLTGTGEETQY

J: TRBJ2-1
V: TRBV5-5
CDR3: ASSLVSPIYNEQF

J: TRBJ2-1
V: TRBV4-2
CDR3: ASSQELAGEQF

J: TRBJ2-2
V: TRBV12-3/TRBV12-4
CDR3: ASSFAGTGELF

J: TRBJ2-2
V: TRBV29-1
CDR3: SVEGIGSRAGELF

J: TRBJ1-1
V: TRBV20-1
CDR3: SARGQGLGMNTEAF

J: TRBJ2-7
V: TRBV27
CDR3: ASRDFSYEQY

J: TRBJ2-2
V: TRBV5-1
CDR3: ASSQVGVGTGELF

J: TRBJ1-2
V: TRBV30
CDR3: ACYGTAGGYT

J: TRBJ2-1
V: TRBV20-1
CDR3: SASSGSLYNEQF

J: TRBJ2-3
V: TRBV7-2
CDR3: ASSRITGPGDTQY

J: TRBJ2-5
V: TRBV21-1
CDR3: ASSSETGGEETQY

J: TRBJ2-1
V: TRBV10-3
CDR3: AISGGGAKNEQF

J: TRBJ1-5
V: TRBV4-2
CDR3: ASSQGRILQPQH

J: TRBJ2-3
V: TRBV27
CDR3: ASSLKLAATDTQY

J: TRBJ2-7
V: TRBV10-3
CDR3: AISDRGFYEQY

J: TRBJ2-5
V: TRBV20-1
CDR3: SATDGTQY

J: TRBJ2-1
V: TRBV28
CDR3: ASSFPLRGGGVSSYNEQF

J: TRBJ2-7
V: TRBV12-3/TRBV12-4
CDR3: ASSLWGSQGEQY

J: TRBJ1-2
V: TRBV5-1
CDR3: ASSLWGEDGYT

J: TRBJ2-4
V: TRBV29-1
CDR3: SAEEGAQRNIQY

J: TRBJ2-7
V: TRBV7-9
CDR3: ASSDRGPYEQY

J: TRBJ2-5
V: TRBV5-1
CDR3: ASRPSGAQETQY

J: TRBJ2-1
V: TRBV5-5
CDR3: ASSHRGQGFEQF